This T cell receptor (beta chain) was identified in a study of immune cell composition in non-small cell lung cancer. A note on this clone: Its antigen remains unidentified.

Study-wide results and caveats: Squamous lung tumours showed higher top 10 clone scores and clonality than adenocarcinomas. Squamous carcinomas (approximately 75%) more often had tumour-associated clones >0.5% than adenocarcinomas (roughly 33%). In adenocarcinoma, maximal tumour-associated clone frequency tracked TIL tumour reactivity.

Libraries were prepared by immunoSEQ multiplex PCR; TCRdb keeps only in-frame clonotypes and omits some of them. The data show under 2,500 clones, with about four fifths seen just once and about an eighth held by the top ten. The sample was lung tumor tissue. The TCR originated in a human donor with non-small cell lung cancer.

In DNA form, the CDR3 reads TGTGCCAGCAGTGACGGTGGGGGGGCAGATACGCAGTATTTT. It yields the protein CASSDGGGADTQYF. This chain connects TRBV6-4 to TRBJ2-3, with TRBD2 matching 7 bases. CDR3 length: 14 amino acids. Trimming at V came to 2 bases and at J to 4 bases, leaving 3 bases not matched to a gene. In germline, CDR1 is MRHNA, CDR2 SNTAGT.